This T cell receptor beta chain was captured by sequencing in a study of blood T cell repertoires in COVID-19. Germline V gene sequence: CDR1 LGHDT, CDR2 YNNKEL (reference sequence). V dropped 6 bases and J dropped 2 bases, with 13 bases sitting between them. The CDR3 length is 15 residues. Only in-frame clones appear in the TCRdb table, and some are missing; sequencing was by immunoSEQ multiplex PCR. The sample holds about 110,000 clones, over 80% seen once. The clonotype was recovered from a woman in her seventies with acute or convalescent COVID-19. Sequencing was performed on peripheral blood. V usage is TRBV3-1 (or the pseudogene TRBV3-2) and J usage is TRBJ2-2; unclear D gene. CDR3 sequence reads: CASRYDDSNTGELFF. As DNA, the CDR3 is TGTGCCAGCAGATACGATGACTCAAACACCGGGGAGCTGTTTTTT.